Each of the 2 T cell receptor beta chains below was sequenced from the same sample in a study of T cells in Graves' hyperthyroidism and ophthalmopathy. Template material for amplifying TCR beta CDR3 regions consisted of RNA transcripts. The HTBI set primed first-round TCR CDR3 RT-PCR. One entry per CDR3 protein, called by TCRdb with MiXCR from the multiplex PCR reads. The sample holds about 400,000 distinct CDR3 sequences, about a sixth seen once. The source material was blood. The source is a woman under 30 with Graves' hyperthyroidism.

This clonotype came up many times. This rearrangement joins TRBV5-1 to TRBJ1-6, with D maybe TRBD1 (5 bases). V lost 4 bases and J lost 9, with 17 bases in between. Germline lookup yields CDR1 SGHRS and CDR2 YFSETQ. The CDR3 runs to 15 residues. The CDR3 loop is CASSQAGTSGSPLHF. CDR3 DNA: TGCGCCAGCAGCCAAGCAGGGACCTCGGGTTCACCCCTCCACTTT.

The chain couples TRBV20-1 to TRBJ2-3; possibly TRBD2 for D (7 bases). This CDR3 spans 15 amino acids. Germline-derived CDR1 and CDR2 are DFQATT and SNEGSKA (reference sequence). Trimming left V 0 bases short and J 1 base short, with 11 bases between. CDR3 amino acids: CSARDRGGGTDTQYF. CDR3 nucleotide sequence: TGCAGTGCTAGAGATAGGGGGGGGGGCACAGATACGCAGTATTTT.